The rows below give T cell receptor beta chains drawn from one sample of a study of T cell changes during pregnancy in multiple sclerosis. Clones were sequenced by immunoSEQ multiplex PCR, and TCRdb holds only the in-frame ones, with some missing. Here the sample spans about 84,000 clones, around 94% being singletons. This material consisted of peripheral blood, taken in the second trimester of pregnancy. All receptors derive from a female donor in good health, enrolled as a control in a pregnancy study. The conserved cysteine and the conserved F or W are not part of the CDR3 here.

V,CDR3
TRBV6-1,ASSIGTSGGYEQY
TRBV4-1,ASSLLARNTGELF
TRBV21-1,ASSPTGLREGPGANVLT
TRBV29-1,SVEGEDGNTIY
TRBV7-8,ASSTEYEQY
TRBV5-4,ASSFGWTNEQF
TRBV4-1,ASSQFQGRNQPQH
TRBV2,ASSDTGSQH
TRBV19,ASSRSGLAGVRFSNEQF
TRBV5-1,ASSLVGGRARETQY
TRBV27,FSNEQF
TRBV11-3,ASSLSRGRGTGELF
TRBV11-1,ASSLTDRLSSTDTQY
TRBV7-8,ASSPWTGGSNQPQH
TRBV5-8,ASSLDGGGTDTQY
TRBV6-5,ASSYSRVMNTEAF
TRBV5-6,ASSSPGQGSYTGELF
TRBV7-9,ATAGPGFGTGELF
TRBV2,ASSIARAGANVLT
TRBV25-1,ASSEWNRVDTEAF
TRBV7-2,ASSPRGSGVTSGELF